This TCR beta chain was retrieved from a study of CD8+ T cells in alopecia areata. Study-wide context: The drug, oral tofacitinib, was given to treated patients at 5 to 10 mg twice daily.

Obtained from alopecia areata patients were lesional scalp punch biopsies along with peripheral blood. Sorted out of PBMCs were CD4+ T cells and CD8+ T cells. Following extraction, RNA underwent reverse transcription to cDNA, which served as the sequencing template. The assay was immunoSEQ multiplex PCR, and TCRdb's table has in-frame clones only and misses some. In the table there are some 120,000 clones, over 50% of which are singletons. The TCR sequence derives from a human donor with alopecia areata. This sample comprised CD4+ T cells sorted from blood, obtained at week 0.

CDR3 bases: TGTGCCAGGAAGACAGCACAAGAGACCCAGTACTTC. Encoded protein: CARKTAQETQYF. V gene TRBV21-1 combines with J gene TRBJ2-5; the DNA was not compared with TRBD1, the D call given in the table. TRBV21-1 is given as a pseudogene. CDR3 length: 12 residues.